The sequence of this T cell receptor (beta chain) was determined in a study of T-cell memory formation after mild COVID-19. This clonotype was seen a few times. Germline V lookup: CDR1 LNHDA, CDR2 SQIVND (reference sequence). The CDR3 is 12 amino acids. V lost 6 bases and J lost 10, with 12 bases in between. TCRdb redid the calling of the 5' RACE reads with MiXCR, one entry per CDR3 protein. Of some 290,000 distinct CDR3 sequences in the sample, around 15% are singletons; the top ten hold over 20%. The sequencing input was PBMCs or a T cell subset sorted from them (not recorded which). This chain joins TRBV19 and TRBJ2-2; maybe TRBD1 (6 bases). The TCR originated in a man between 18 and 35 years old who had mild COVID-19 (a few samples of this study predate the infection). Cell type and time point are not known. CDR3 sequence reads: CASSAGVEELFF. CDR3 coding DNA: TGTGCCAGTAGCGCAGGGGTCGAGGAGCTGTTTTTT.